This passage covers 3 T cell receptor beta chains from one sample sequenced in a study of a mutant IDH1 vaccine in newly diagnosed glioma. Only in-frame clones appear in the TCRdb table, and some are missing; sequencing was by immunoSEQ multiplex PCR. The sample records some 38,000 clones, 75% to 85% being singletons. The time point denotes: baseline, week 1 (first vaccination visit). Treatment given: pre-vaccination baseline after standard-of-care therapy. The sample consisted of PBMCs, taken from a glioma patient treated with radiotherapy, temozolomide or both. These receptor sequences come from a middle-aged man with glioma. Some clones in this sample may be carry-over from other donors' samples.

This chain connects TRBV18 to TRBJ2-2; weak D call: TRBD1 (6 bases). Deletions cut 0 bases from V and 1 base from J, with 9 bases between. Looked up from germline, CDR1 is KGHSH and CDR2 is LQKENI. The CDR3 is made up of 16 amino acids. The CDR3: CASSPPRGQNTGELFF. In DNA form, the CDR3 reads TGTGCCAGCTCACCACCTAGGGGACAGAACACCGGGGAGCTGTTTTTT. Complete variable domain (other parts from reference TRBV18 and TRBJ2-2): NAGVMQNPRHLVRRRGQEARLRCSPMKGHSHVYWYRQLPEEGLKFMVYLQKENIIDESGMPKERFSAEFPKEGPSILRIQQVVRGDSAAYFCASSPPRGQNTGELFFGEGSRLTVL.

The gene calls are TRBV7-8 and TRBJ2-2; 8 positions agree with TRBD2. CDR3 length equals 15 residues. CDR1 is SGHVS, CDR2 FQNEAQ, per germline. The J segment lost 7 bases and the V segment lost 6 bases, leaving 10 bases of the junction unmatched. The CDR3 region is CASRTGGAQDGELFF. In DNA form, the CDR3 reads TGTGCCAGCAGAACCGGGGGGGCCCAAGACGGGGAGCTGTTTTTT.

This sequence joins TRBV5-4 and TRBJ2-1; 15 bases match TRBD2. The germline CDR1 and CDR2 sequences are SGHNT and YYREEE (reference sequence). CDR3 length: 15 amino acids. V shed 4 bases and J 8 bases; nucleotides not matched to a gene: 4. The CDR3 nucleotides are TGTGCCAGCAGCCCAGGACTAGCGGGGGGGGATGAGCAGTTCTTC. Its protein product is CASSPGLAGGDEQFF.